One sample yielded the 30 T cell receptor beta chains listed below, sequenced in a study of cytomegalovirus exposure and HLA in healthy donors. PCR primers comprised 60 Vbeta and 13 Jbeta primers. Assay: immunoSEQ multiplex PCR; the TCRdb copy retains only in-frame clones and omits some. Of 90,000 to 130,000 clones in the sample, around 70% were seen once. Material: PBMCs. These receptors were taken from a man aged 25 to 40 in good health and CMV-seropositive.

This clone has more than one count but fewer than ten. This rearrangement joins TRBV30 to TRBJ1-6; tentative D call: TRBD1 (5 bases). CDR3 size: 15 residues. Germline V gene sequence: CDR1 GTSNPN, CDR2 SVGIG (reference sequence). Trimming shortened V by 0 bases and J by 7 bases, and 13 bases separated the two germline ends. CDR3 in DNA: TGTGCCTGGAGTGTATCTGACAGAAGGAATTCACCCCTCCACTTT. It codes for CAWSVSDRRNSPLHF.

V usage is TRBV27 and J usage is TRBJ2-1; TRBD2 agrees at 9 bases. V was clipped by 3 bases and J by 6 bases; unmatched bases: 9. This CDR3 has 16 amino acids. CDR1 is MNHEY and CDR2 is SMNVEV in the germline V gene (reference sequence). CDR3 amino acids: CASSFSSGGPPNEQFF. The CDR3 DNA follows: TGTGCCAGCAGTTTTTCGAGCGGGGGGCCTCCCAATGAGCAGTTCTTC.

This clone was observed a few times. The chain has TRBV6-6 and TRBJ1-4; TRBD1 matches 10 bases. Looked up from germline, CDR1 is MNHNY and CDR2 is SVGAGI (reference sequence). The CDR3 has 15 amino acids. V lost 5 bases to trimming and J lost 5 bases; unmatched junction nucleotides: 5. Here the CDR3 reads CASSQRTGGNEKLFF. CDR3 bases: TGTGCCAGCAGTCAAAGGACAGGGGGAAATGAAAAACTGTTTTTT.

This clone appeared a single time. The rearrangement links TRBV28 to TRBJ2-3; 14 bases are a match to TRBD2. V trimming: 5 bases; J trimming: 5 bases; junction bases outside the gene matches: 6. The germline V gene encodes CDR1 MDHEN and CDR2 SYDVKM. There are 16 residues in the CDR3. The CDR3 coding sequence is TGTGCCAGCAGTCAGACTAGCGGGGGGGCCCAAGATACGCAGTATTTT. It encodes CASSQTSGGAQDTQYF. The full variable domain, in which reference TRBV28 and TRBJ2-3 provide the parts outside the CDR3, is DVKVTQSSRYLVKRTGEKVFLECVQDMDHENMFWYRQDPGLGLRLIYFSYDVKMKEKGDIPEGYSVSREKKERFSLILESASTNQTSMYLCASSQTSGGAQDTQYFGPGTRLTVL.

V and J are TRBV19 and TRBJ1-2, with a weak D call TRBD1 (6 bases). Germline loops: CDR1 LNHDA, CDR2 SQIVND (reference sequence). CDR3 length: 13 residues. V dropped 5 bases and J dropped 4 bases, with 11 bases sitting between them. CDR3 sequence reads: CASSGDRPYGYTF. The DNA of the CDR3 is TGTGCCAGTAGTGGAGACAGGCCCTATGGCTACACCTTC. The full variable domain, rest sourced from reference TRBV19 and TRBJ1-2, is DGGITQSPKYLFRKEGQNVTLSCEQNLNHDAMYWYRQDPGQGLRLIYYSQIVNDFQKGDIAEGYSVSREKKESFPLTVTSAQKNPTAFYLCASSGDRPYGYTFGSGTRLTVV.

This chain uses TRBV5-4 with TRBJ2-5, with a tentative D call TRBD1 (6 bases). The germline CDR1 and CDR2 sequences are SGHNT and YYREEE (reference sequence). This CDR3 has 15 residues. V lost 1 base and J 2 bases, leaving 12 bases between the germline ends. DNA of the CDR3: TGTGCCAGCAGCTTGTCCCCACAGGGACAAGAGACCCAGTACTTC. Translated: CASSLSPQGQETQYF.

The chain links TRBV15 to TRBJ2-3; possibly TRBD1 for D (7 bases). V gave up 5 bases and J gave up 9 bases, with 18 bases separating them. CDR3 size: 14 residues. Germline V gene lookup returns CDR1 LNHNV and CDR2 YYDKDF (reference sequence). CDR3 region: CATSFERQGGTQYF. Written as DNA, the CDR3 is TGTGCCACCAGCTTCGAACGCCAGGGGGGAACGCAGTATTTT.

The V gene is TRBV10-3, the J gene TRBJ2-1, with 12 bases lining up with TRBD2. V shed 8 bases and J 5 bases; nucleotides not matched to a gene: 4. Germline V gene lookup returns CDR1 ENHRY and CDR2 SYGVKD. CDR3 size: 14 residues. CDR3 DNA: TGTGCCATCGGATGGACTAGCGGGGACAATGAGCAGTTCTTC. This codes for CAIGWTSGDNEQFF.

The chain carries TRBV5-1 and TRBJ2-1; 16 bases fit TRBD2. Trimming removed 3 bases from V and 0 bases from J; junction bases left unmatched: 3. This CDR3 comprises 18 residues. In germline, CDR1 is SGHRS, CDR2 YFSETQ. In DNA, the CDR3 is TGCGCCAGCAGCTCCGGGACTAGCGGGGGGGCCTCCTACAATGAGCAGTTCTTC. Residues: CASSSGTSGGASYNEQFF.

This clone was detected a few times. This rearrangement joins TRBV6-4 to TRBJ1-6; 7 bases fit TRBD1. Germline CDR1 MRHNA, CDR2 SNTAGT. The CDR3 loop spans 14 amino acids. V was pared by 0 bases and J by 7 bases, with 0 bases of the junction left unmatched. The CDR3 nucleotides are TGTGCCAGCAGTGACTCGACAGGGAATTCACCCCTCCACTTT. This sequence encodes CASSDSTGNSPLHF.

This clone occurred a few times. The rearrangement uses TRBV19 and TRBJ1-1; 7 bases fit TRBD1. With 3 bases clipped from V and 4 bases from J, the junction kept 2 bases outside the gene matches. There are 13 residues in the CDR3. Germline CDR1 and CDR2: LNHDA and SQIVND (reference sequence). CDR3 region: CASSIQGGTEAFF. The CDR3 nucleotides are TGTGCCAGTAGTATTCAGGGGGGCACTGAAGCTTTCTTT.

The V gene is TRBV6-1, the J gene TRBJ2-3; 7 positions match TRBD1. The CDR3 has 15 amino acids. V gave up 1 base and J gave up 2 bases; unmatched junction bases: 3. CDR1 is MNHNS, CDR2 SASEGT, per germline. In nucleotides, the CDR3 is TGTGCCAGCAGTGAAGTGACAGGGCACACAGATACGCAGTATTTT. Residues: CASSEVTGHTDTQYF.

The chain is built from TRBV28 and TRBJ2-3; perhaps TRBD2 as D (6 bases). V dropped 8 bases and J dropped 1 base, with 7 bases sitting between them. Germline V gene lookup returns CDR1 MDHEN and CDR2 SYDVKM. There are 12 residues in the CDR3. DNA of the CDR3: TGTGCCAGCTCTAGCGGCACAGATACGCAGTATTTT. Translated, it gives CASSSGTDTQYF.

This rearrangement joins TRBV5-1 to TRBJ2-6, with a tentative D call TRBD1 (6 bases). Germline values: CDR1 SGHRS, CDR2 YFSETQ. With 4 bases removed from V and 4 bases from J, the gap between germline ends came to 12 bases. This CDR3 has 15 residues. The CDR3 nucleotides are TGCGCCAGCAGCGTCGACAGGCCCGGGGCCAACGTCCTGACTTTC. It specifies CASSVDRPGANVLTF.

The V gene is TRBV4-3, the J gene TRBJ2-3; the match to TRBD2 covers 9 bases. Trimming cost V 3 bases and J 8 bases; bases outside gene matches: 12. CDR1 is LGHNA, CDR2 YSLEER, per germline. CDR3 length: 16 residues. The chain's CDR3 is CASSQDSGSIRGTQYF. The CDR3 DNA reads TGCGCCAGCAGCCAGGATAGCGGGAGCATACGCGGTACGCAGTATTTT.

The V call is TRBV16, the J call TRBJ1-2, with D possibly TRBD1 on 5 matching bases. CDR1 KGHSY and CDR2 FQNENV come from the germline V gene. The CDR3 has 14 residues. V was clipped by 0 bases and J by 7 bases, with 12 bases between them. The chain's CDR3 is CASSQSRPGGGYTF. CDR3 nucleotide sequence: TGTGCCAGCAGCCAATCTCGGCCGGGGGGTGGCTACACCTTC.

The rearrangement links TRBV19 to TRBJ2-5, with 7 bases lining up with TRBD2. Germline CDR1 reads LNHDA; CDR2 reads SQIVND (reference sequence). The CDR3 is 15 residues long. The junction had 8 bases not matched to a gene; V was cut back by 3 bases and J by 4 bases. The CDR3, as DNA: TGTGCCAGTAGTATCCAGCGGGGACGTGTAGAGACCCAGTACTTC. Its protein product is CASSIQRGRVETQYF.

The chain has TRBV5-1 and TRBJ2-5, with 8 bases matching TRBD1. Germline V gene sequence: CDR1 SGHRS, CDR2 YFSETQ. The V and J ends lost 6 bases and 4 bases, in that order; junction bases with no gene match: 11. The CDR3 covers 15 residues. CDR3 in DNA: TGCGCCAGCAAATCTGGGACAGGAGCAGGAGAGACCCAGTACTTC. Encoded protein: CASKSGTGAGETQYF.

With regard to this clone: Other nucleotide sequences from this sample produce the same CDR3. The chain combines TRBV5-1 with TRBJ2-1; D remains unclear. Germline CDR1 reads SGHRS; CDR2 reads YFSETQ. V dropped 0 bases and J dropped 4 bases, with 5 bases sitting between them. The CDR3 length is 13 residues. CDR3: CASSLASYNEQFF. The CDR3 DNA reads TGCGCCAGCAGCTTGGCCTCTTACAATGAGCAGTTCTTC.

The CDR3 DNA sequence: TGTGCCTGGAGTGTATTAAGGGGCCGTATCATCTCTGGAAACACCATATATTTT. It is translated as CAWSVLRGRIISGNTIYF. The V gene is TRBV30, the J gene TRBJ1-3, with a tentative D call TRBD1 (5 bases). CDR3 length equals 18 residues. The germline CDR1 and CDR2 sequences are GTSNPN and SVGIG (reference sequence). Trimming pared 0 bases from V and 0 bases from J, leaving 18 bases between.

The chain links TRBV4-3 to TRBJ2-3; the match to TRBD2 covers 10 bases. Germline V gives CDR1 LGHNA, CDR2 YSLEER. The CDR3 consists of 15 residues. The V gene end was trimmed by 3 bases and the J gene end by 4 bases; junction bases not matched to a gene: 4. The CDR3, as DNA: TGCGCCAGCAGCCATAGCGGGGGGTTTTCAGATACGCAGTATTTT. It is translated as CASSHSGGFSDTQYF.

This chain links TRBV9 with TRBJ2-5; 8 bases match TRBD1. The J call may be faulty, since TRBJ2-7 better matches the DNA end. The CDR3 extends over 16 amino acids. Germline CDR1 and CDR2: SGDLS and YYNGEE. CDR3 sequence: CASSPGASTGVHEQYF. In DNA form, the CDR3 reads TGTGCCAGCAGCCCCGGTGCGTCGACAGGGGTACACGAGCAGTACTTC.

The rearrangement uses TRBV5-6 and TRBJ2-3; 9 positions agree with TRBD1. Per germline, CDR1 SGHDT and CDR2 YYEEEE. V was pared by 5 bases and J by 1 base, with 5 bases of the junction left unmatched. This CDR3 region has 15 residues. The CDR3 DNA follows: TGTGCCAGCAGATGGACAGGGGTCGGCACAGATACGCAGTATTTT. Protein product: CASRWTGVGTDTQYF. Together with reference TRBV5-6 and TRBJ2-3, the CDR3 gives the full variable domain: DAGVTQSPTHLIKTRGQQVTLRCSPKSGHDTVSWYQQALGQGPQFIFQYYEEEERQRGNFPDRFSGHQFPNYSSELNVNALLLGDSALYLCASRWTGVGTDTQYFGPGTRLTVL.

The chain has TRBV19 and TRBJ2-5; 10 positions match TRBD1. J gave up 5 bases and V 4 bases, and 10 bases lay outside the gene matches. The CDR3 totals 16 residues. Germline CDR1 is LNHDA and CDR2 is SQIVND (reference sequence). CDR3 in DNA: TGTGCCAGTAGTAGGCGCGGGGACAGGGGAGAGGAGACCCAGTACTTC. This gives the protein CASSRRGDRGEETQYF.

V and J are TRBV6-5 and TRBJ1-5; D ambiguous. V was pared by 3 bases and J by 3 bases, with 6 bases between. The CDR3 has 13 residues. Germline V lookup: CDR1 MNHEY, CDR2 SVGAGI. The chain's CDR3 is CASSYGINQPQHF. The DNA of the CDR3 is TGTGCCAGCAGTTATGGCATCAATCAGCCCCAGCATTTT.

The rearrangement joins TRBV7-9 to TRBJ2-7; the D gene is possibly TRBD1 (6 bases). CDR3 length equals 13 residues. With 5 bases removed from V and 4 bases from J, the gap between germline ends came to 12 bases. Germline CDR1 is SEHNR and CDR2 is FQNEAQ (reference sequence). CDR3 nucleotide sequence: TGTGCCAGCAGCCCCGCCACAGGGTACGAGCAGTACTTC. It is translated as CASSPATGYEQYF.

The chain is built from TRBV6-6 and TRBJ1-1; a possible D gene is TRBD1 (5 bases). CDR3 length equals 13 residues. Germline V gene data show CDR1 as MNHNY and CDR2 as SVGAGI (reference sequence). Trimming cost V 10 bases and J 1 base, with 13 bases left between them. CDR3 sequence reads: CATRPGGNTEAFF. CDR3 sequence (DNA): TGTGCCACCCGACCGGGGGGGAACACTGAAGCTTTCTTT.

This chain uses TRBV5-1 with TRBJ2-3, with 7 bases that match TRBD2. The CDR3 covers 16 residues. Germline trimming cut 3 bases from V and 4 bases from J; bases unmatched to any gene: 11. The germline V gene encodes CDR1 SGHRS and CDR2 YFSETQ. The CDR3 nucleotides are TGCGCCAGCAGCTCCGGGAGGAGGTCAATGGCAGATACGCAGTATTTT. Protein product: CASSSGRRSMADTQYF.

The chain combines TRBV28 with TRBJ2-7; D possibly corresponds to TRBD1 (5 bases). This CDR3 contains 14 residues. V lost 6 bases, J lost 3 bases, and 15 bases lay in between. Germline CDR1 reads MDHEN; CDR2 reads SYDVKM. The CDR3 nucleotides are TGTGCCAGCAGAGGCAGGGTAGGGTTCTACGAGCAGTACTTC. The encoded protein is CASRGRVGFYEQYF.

V and J are TRBV9 and TRBJ2-1; a weak D match, TRBD2 (6 bases). This CDR3 contains 15 residues. Germline V gene lookup returns CDR1 SGDLS and CDR2 YYNGEE. With 0 bases removed from V and 0 bases from J, the gap between germline ends came to 7 bases. Here the CDR3 DNA reads TGTGCCAGCAGCGTAGCGGACTACTCCTACAATGAGCAGTTCTTC. It translates to CASSVADYSYNEQFF. Drawing the rest from reference TRBV9 and TRBJ2-1, the complete variable domain is DSGVTQTPKHLITATGQRVTLRCSPRSGDLSVYWYQQSLDQGLQFLIQYYNGEERAKGNILERFSAQQFPDLHSELNLSSLELGDSALYFCASSVADYSYNEQFFGPGTRLTVL.